This T cell receptor beta chain stems from a study of shared clonotypes between healthy human individuals. Overall study results and limits: Rarefaction showed sorted-subset sequencing was incomplete despite large depth.

Sequencing was performed with immunoSEQ multiplex PCR; in TCRdb, only in-frame clones are kept and a portion is missing. The sample consists of under 650,000 clones, about 96% of them appearing once. CD4+ cells underwent separation, giving CD45RA+ naive and CD45RA-negative memory subsets. Of note for this clone: The antigen is unknown.

Sequenced: naive CD4+ T cells sorted from blood. Subset defined: CD45RA+ positively selected. The clonotype was recovered from a woman aged 25 to 45 in good health.

The CDR3 protein is CASSPDSSGRKYF. As DNA, the CDR3 is TGTGCCAGCTCACCCGACTCTAGCGGGAGAAAGTACTTC. The chain recombines TRBV18 with TRBJ2-5, with 10 nucleotides matching TRBD2. V was pared by 3 bases and J by 12 bases, with 7 bases of the junction left unmatched. The CDR3 has 13 amino acids. Germline V gene lookup returns CDR1 KGHSH and CDR2 LQKENI.